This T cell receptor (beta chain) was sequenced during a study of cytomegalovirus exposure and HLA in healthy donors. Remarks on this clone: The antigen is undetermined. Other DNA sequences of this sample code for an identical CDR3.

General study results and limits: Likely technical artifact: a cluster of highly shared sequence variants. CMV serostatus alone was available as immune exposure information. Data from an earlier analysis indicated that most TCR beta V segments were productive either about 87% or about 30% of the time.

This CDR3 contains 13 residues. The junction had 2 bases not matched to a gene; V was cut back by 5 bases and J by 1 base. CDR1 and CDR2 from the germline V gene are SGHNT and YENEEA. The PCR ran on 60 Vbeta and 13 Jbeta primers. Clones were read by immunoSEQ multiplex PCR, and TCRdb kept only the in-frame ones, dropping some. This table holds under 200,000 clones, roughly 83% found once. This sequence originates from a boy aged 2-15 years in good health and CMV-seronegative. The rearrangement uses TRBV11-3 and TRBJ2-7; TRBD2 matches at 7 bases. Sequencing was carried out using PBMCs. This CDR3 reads CASSPGGSYEQYF. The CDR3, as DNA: TGTGCCAGCAGCCCCGGGGGGTCCTACGAGCAGTACTTC. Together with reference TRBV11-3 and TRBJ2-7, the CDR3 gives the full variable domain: EAGVVQSPRYKIIEKKQPVAFWCNPISGHNTLYWYLQNLGQGPELLIRYENEEAVDDSQLPKDRFSAERLKGVDSTLKIQPAELGDSAVYLCASSPGGSYEQYFGPGTRLTVT.